This T cell receptor (beta chain) comes out of a study of response to subunit inactivated influenza vaccine. General study findings and limits: The authors suggested that few new T cells are recruited per seasonal influenza vaccination.

To note about this clonotype: No antigen is known for it.

TCRdb passed the RT-PCR reads through MiXCR, listing each CDR3 protein once. Of approximately 680,000 distinct CDR3 sequences in the sample, less than 20% are singletons; the top ten hold roughly 10%. The CDR3 runs 14 residues. Trimming at V came to 5 bases and at J to 7 bases, leaving 2 bases not matched to a gene. The clonotype was recovered from a man in his fifties who received an inactivated influenza vaccine. The J gene is TRBJ2-2, the V gene TRBV12-3 or TRBV12-4; 12 nucleotides agree with TRBD2. Sequencing was performed on PBMCs from blood, taken 11 to 12 days after vaccination. The CDR3 is CASSGLAGYGELFF. The CDR3 DNA reads as TGTGCCAGCAGTGGACTAGCGGGGTACGGGGAGCTGTTTTTT.